This T cell receptor beta chain was retrieved from a study of T-cell memory formation after mild COVID-19. Background on the study: Largely, the TCR clusters proved donor specific.

With respect to this clonotype: Its target is unknown.

V shed 7 bases and J shed 3 bases, with 18 bases lying between them. The germline V gene encodes CDR1 MNHEY and CDR2 SVGEGT. The CDR3 sequence is 15 residues long. 5'RACE primed from the constant segment yielded TCR alpha and TCR beta cDNA libraries bearing sample barcodes and UMIs. MiXCR, applied by TCRdb to the 5' RACE reads, yields one record per CDR3 protein. The sample records around 320,000 distinct CDR3 sequences, more than 13% being singletons. Overall study results and limits: Day 15 to 85 contracting clones showed balanced CD4/CD8; later expanders leaned CD4+.

This TCR derives from a man aged 18 to 29 who had mild COVID-19 (a few samples of this study predate the infection). Cell type and time point are not known. The sequenced material came from PBMCs or a T cell subset sorted from them (not recorded which). The chain combines TRBV6-2 or TRBV6-3 with TRBJ1-1; D may be TRBD1 (6 bases). CDR3 in amino acids: CASTRRGVLDTEAFF. CDR3 coding DNA: TGTGCCAGCACTCGAAGGGGGGTCTTGGACACTGAAGCTTTCTTT.